This TCR beta chain was observed in a study of memory CD4+ T cells and cytomegalovirus serostatus. V was trimmed by 3 bases and J by 4 bases, leaving 19 bases between them. This CDR3 spans 16 amino acids. The germline V gene has CDR1 SGHRS and CDR2 YFSETQ. Clones were sequenced by immunoSEQ multiplex PCR, and TCRdb holds only the in-frame ones, with some missing. The sample yields about 64,000 clones, roughly 80% seen once. This clone has a handful of counts. The sort gate was single viable CD3+CD4+CD8-CD45RO+ cells for memory CD4+ T cells. Serum IgG to CMV pp150, pp28, p38 and p52 defined serostatus. The source is an adult in good health and CMV-seronegative. V usage is TRBV5-1 and J usage is TRBJ1-1; D is perhaps TRBD1 (6 bases). Specimen: memory CD4+ T cells from blood. The DNA of the CDR3 is TGCGCCAGCAGCTATTCGTTACAGGGACTGGGCACTGAAGCTTTCTTT. As protein: CASSYSLQGLGTEAFF.